Shown below are 26 T cell receptor beta chains from a single sample sequenced in a study of blood T cell repertoires in COVID-19. Profiling relied on immunoSEQ multiplex PCR, and the TCRdb table lists in-frame clones only, not all of them. The sample has about 200,000 clones, 65% to 85% seen once. The sequenced sample was peripheral blood. The receptors were gathered from a woman older than 75 with acute or convalescent COVID-19.

This chain joins TRBV7-2 and TRBJ2-5, with TRBD1 identical over 7 bases. CDR3 length: 14 residues. Germline CDR1 SGHTA, CDR2 FQGNSA. Unmatched junction bases numbered 6, after V lost 3 bases and J lost 5 bases. The CDR3 DNA reads as TGTGCCAGCAGCTTGAAGGGGGCCTGGGAGACCCAGTACTTC. Its translation is CASSLKGAWETQYF.

This chain's CDR3 is CASMPWALGYGYTF. CDR3 coding DNA: TGTGCCAGCATGCCCTGGGCCCTGGGCTATGGCTACACCTTC. V usage is TRBV5-6 and J usage is TRBJ1-2; D is undetermined. The V end was cut by 6 bases, the J end by 4 bases, with 16 bases between. Germline V gene lookup returns CDR1 SGHDT and CDR2 YYEEEE. This CDR3 spans 14 amino acids.

V usage is TRBV7-9 and J usage is TRBJ2-5, with TRBD2 matching 7 bases. The CDR3 sequence is 18 residues long. The germline V gene has CDR1 SEHNR and CDR2 FQNEAQ (reference sequence). The V and J ends lost 4 bases and 3 bases, in that order; junction bases with no gene match: 17. The CDR3 here is CASSSTPGLPLLKETQYF. For the CDR3, the DNA is TGTGCCAGCAGCTCGACGCCGGGACTACCCCTTTTAAAAGAGACCCAGTACTTC.

This chain links TRBV5-1 with TRBJ2-5; TRBD2 agrees at 12 bases. V gave up 7 bases and J gave up 1 base; unmatched junction bases: 8. The germline gives CDR1 SGHRS, CDR2 YFSETQ. The CDR3 is made up of 16 amino acids. The CDR3 DNA is TGCGCCAGCCTTGATCTAGCGGGAGGGCCCCAAGAGACCCAGTACTTC. Translating gives CASLDLAGGPQETQYF.

V and J are TRBV2 and TRBJ2-5, with a tentative D call TRBD2 (7 bases). Per the germline V gene, CDR1 is SNHLY and CDR2 is FYNNEI. The V end lost 2 bases, the J end lost 5 bases, and 12 bases lay between the germline ends. CDR3 length: 14 amino acids. CDR3 loop: CASSEMRGRETQYF. The CDR3 nucleotides read TGTGCCAGCAGTGAAATGCGGGGGCGGGAGACCCAGTACTTC.

The chain recombines TRBV24-1 with TRBJ2-2; TRBD2 matches at 9 bases. Unmatched junction bases numbered 5, after V lost 9 bases and J lost 4 bases. The CDR3 extends over 14 amino acids. The germline V gene has CDR1 KGHDR and CDR2 SFDVKD. The CDR3 DNA reads as TGTGCCACCCGGGCGGGGGGGAGCACCGGGGAGCTGTTTTTT. Translation gives CATRAGGSTGELFF.

A few counts support this clone. The chain carries TRBV3-1 (or the pseudogene TRBV3-2) and TRBJ1-5; 9 positions match TRBD1. This CDR3 spans 17 amino acids. J lost 2 bases, V lost 3 bases, and 8 bases had no gene match. In germline, CDR1 is LGHDT, CDR2 YNNKEL (reference sequence). The CDR3 sequence: CASSQGQGRFRNQPQHF. The CDR3 coding sequence is TGTGCCAGCAGCCAGGGACAGGGAAGGTTTCGCAATCAGCCCCAGCATTTT.

J is TRBJ2-7 and V is TRBV7-8, with TRBD2 identical over 10 bases. The CDR3 covers 16 residues. Germline V gene sequence: CDR1 SGHVS, CDR2 FQNEAQ. After removal of 7 bases from V and 2 bases from J, the junction contained 11 bases not matched to a gene. The CDR3: CASTFLGTSATYEQYF. CDR3 sequence (DNA): TGTGCCAGCACCTTCTTAGGGACTAGCGCGACCTACGAGCAGTACTTC.

This chain uses TRBV10-3 with TRBJ2-5; the match to TRBD1 covers 9 bases. Unmatched junction bases numbered 10, after V lost 10 bases and J lost 4 bases. Per the germline V gene, CDR1 is ENHRY and CDR2 is SYGVKD. The CDR3 is 14 residues long. The CDR3 DNA is TGTGCCACCCGCCGAACAGGGGGCGTAGAGACCCAGTACTTC. This gives the protein CATRRTGGVETQYF.

The rearrangement links TRBV15 to TRBJ2-3; D unresolved. The CDR3 has 15 amino acids. The germline V and J ends were trimmed by 0 bases and 0 bases, with 7 bases remaining between them. Germline assignment: CDR1 LNHNV and CDR2 YYDKDF (reference sequence). CDR3 sequence reads: CATSRESISTDTQYF. The CDR3 coding sequence is TGTGCCACCAGCAGAGAGTCAATCAGCACAGATACGCAGTATTTT.

This sequence joins TRBV19 and TRBJ1-2; no reliable D call. The germline gives CDR1 LNHDA, CDR2 SQIVND (reference sequence). This CDR3 has 14 residues. V lost 6 bases and J 0 bases, leaving 11 bases between the germline ends. The CDR3 reads CASSQIRANYGYTF. As DNA, the CDR3 is TGTGCCAGTAGCCAAATACGAGCTAACTATGGCTACACCTTC.

V gene TRBV3-1 (or the pseudogene TRBV3-2) combines with J gene TRBJ2-1, with 13 bases identical to TRBD2. The trim removed 3 bases at V and 9 bases at J, leaving 5 bases unmatched. From germline, CDR1 is LGHDT and CDR2 YNNKEL (reference sequence). The CDR3 spans 15 residues. The DNA of the CDR3 is TGTGCCAGCAGCCAGGGGACTAGCGGGGCCACTGAGCAGTTCTTC. Translation: CASSQGTSGATEQFF.

The CDR3 sequence is CASSPPIPGGTQYF. CDR3 nucleotides: TGTGCCAGCTCACCACCTATCCCCGGGGGGACCCAGTACTTC. The chain has TRBV18 and TRBJ2-5; D is possibly TRBD2 (6 bases). Germline CDR1 KGHSH, CDR2 LQKENI. Trimming pared 0 bases from V and 7 bases from J, leaving 12 bases between. The length of the CDR3 is 14 residues.

This chain connects TRBV3-1 (or the pseudogene TRBV3-2) to TRBJ2-3, with D maybe TRBD1 (6 bases). The CDR3 runs 17 residues. Per germline, CDR1 LGHDT and CDR2 YNNKEL (reference sequence). Trimming removed 4 bases from V and 0 bases from J, with 17 bases in between. The CDR3 coding sequence is TGTGCCAGCAGCCCCACGGGGACACTAATAAGCACAGATACGCAGTATTTT. As protein: CASSPTGTLISTDTQYF.

The chain joins TRBV20-1 to TRBJ2-1, with 7 nucleotides matching TRBD2. CDR1 is DFQATT and CDR2 is SNEGSKA in the germline V gene (reference sequence). The CDR3 extends over 14 amino acids. Trimming cost V 3 bases and J 4 bases; bases outside gene matches: 6. DNA of the CDR3: TGCAGTGCTAGTACCGGGAGGTTTTACAATGAGCAGTTCTTC. It encodes CSASTGRFYNEQFF.

V usage is TRBV12-3 or TRBV12-4 and J usage is TRBJ2-3; 8 nucleotides agree with TRBD2. Trimming cost V 4 bases and J 10 bases; bases outside gene matches: 4. This CDR3 comprises 12 residues. The CDR3 reads CASSSSGRPQYF. CDR3 coding DNA: TGTGCCAGCAGTTCTAGCGGGCGACCGCAGTATTTT.

This clone was observed a handful of times. The chain couples TRBV4-1 to TRBJ2-7; tentatively, D is TRBD2 (7 bases). Trimming cost V 8 bases and J 7 bases, with 24 bases left between them. Germline CDR1 reads MGHRA; CDR2 reads YSYEKL. The CDR3 is 15 amino acids. CDR3 protein: CASQAQGGGLREQYF. In DNA, the CDR3 is TGCGCCAGCCAAGCCCAAGGGGGGGGACTTCGGGAGCAGTACTTC.

The rearrangement uses TRBV6-6 and TRBJ2-7; maybe TRBD1 (5 bases). V was clipped by 3 bases and J by 7 bases, with 16 bases between them. The length of the CDR3 is 14 residues. In germline, CDR1 is MNHNY, CDR2 SVGAGI (reference sequence). This CDR3 is CASSYTWGSGEQYF. CDR3 DNA sequence: TGTGCCAGCAGTTATACTTGGGGCTCTGGGGAGCAGTACTTC.

The chain employs TRBV11-2 and TRBJ2-5; 7 bases line up with TRBD2. This CDR3 is built from 15 residues. V shed 7 bases, J shed 2 bases, and the junction held 10 bases outside the gene matches. In germline, CDR1 is SGHAT, CDR2 FQNNGV. The CDR3 sequence: CASNHLERGQETQYF. The CDR3 region has the DNA TGTGCCAGCAACCATCTAGAGCGGGGACAAGAGACCCAGTACTTC.

This rearrangement joins TRBV15 to TRBJ2-2; no reliable D call. CDR1 is LNHNV, CDR2 YYDKDF, per germline (reference sequence). Trimming took 0 bases from V and 0 from J, leaving 5 bases between them. The CDR3 runs 15 residues. The CDR3 region has the DNA TGTGCCACCAGCAGAGACAGGACGAACACCGGGGAGCTGTTTTTT. Encoded protein: CATSRDRTNTGELFF.

This clone has just one count. This chain joins TRBV7-2 and TRBJ2-5; a weak D match, TRBD1 (6 bases). Germline values: CDR1 SGHTA, CDR2 FQGNSA. V gave up 1 base and J gave up 4 bases, with 13 bases separating them. There are 15 residues in the CDR3. The CDR3 DNA sequence: TGTGCCAGCAGCTTAGTATCTCAGGACAGAGAGACCCAGTACTTC. It is translated as CASSLVSQDRETQYF.

This chain connects TRBV18 to TRBJ1-4; no definite D call. CDR1 and CDR2 from the germline V gene are KGHSH and LQKENI. V was shortened by 5 bases and J by 8 bases, with 9 bases between the two germline ends. The CDR3 has 12 amino acids. The CDR3 is CASSYTSEKLFF. DNA for the CDR3: TGTGCCAGCTCATATACGAGCGAAAAACTGTTTTTT.

The J gene is TRBJ1-2, the V gene TRBV7-6; D is unresolved. This CDR3 region has 11 residues. The V end lost 6 bases, the J end lost 5 bases, and 7 bases lay between the germline ends. Germline CDR1 is SGHVS and CDR2 is FNYEAQ. The CDR3 sequence is CASRGSYGYTF. The CDR3 nucleotides read TGTGCCAGCAGGGGCTCTTATGGCTACACCTTC.

The chain is built from TRBV5-6 and TRBJ2-3; 7 bases are a match to TRBD2. V gave up 1 base and J gave up 1 base; unmatched junction bases: 0. Germline V CDR1 and CDR2: SGHDT, YYEEEE. The CDR3 is 14 amino acids. The CDR3 DNA follows: TGTGCCAGCAGCTTGCGGGGGGGCACAGATACGCAGTATTTT. Protein: CASSLRGGTDTQYF.

In the case of this clone: Relative to the germline gene, one junction end is altered; a read error may explain this. The chain carries TRBV25-1 and TRBJ2-5, with D maybe TRBD1 (6 bases). CDR3 size: 15 residues. CDR1 MGHDK and CDR2 SYGVNS come from the germline V gene. The CDR3 spells CAGSEYIGTQETQYF. CDR3 coding DNA: TGTGCCGGCAGTGAATACATCGGGACACAAGAGACCCAGTACTTC.

The rearrangement links TRBV7-9 to TRBJ2-3, with D uncertain. CDR1 SEHNR and CDR2 FQNEAQ come from the germline V gene (reference sequence). CDR3 length: 14 amino acids. The V end lost 1 base, the J end lost 1 base, and 6 bases lay between the germline ends. For the CDR3, the DNA is TGTGCCAGCAGCTTAGGTTTAGGCACAGATACGCAGTATTTT. It encodes CASSLGLGTDTQYF.